These T cell receptor beta chains were read from a single sample in a study of blood T cell repertoires in COVID-19. The protocol was immunoSEQ multiplex PCR, while the TCRdb copy is restricted to in-frame clones and leaves out a portion. The table shows around 150,000 clones, with just under 90% occurring only once. The sequenced material came from peripheral blood. These receptors originate from an older woman with COVID-19, enrolled during active disease. The CDR3 runs from the conserved cysteine through the conserved F or W. Each record gives: J gene, clone size, V gene, D gene, CDR3 protein, CDR3 DNA. The D gene is left open where the match is weak. Clone size is given for some rows only: seen once, a few or many times, or a class if the clone is expanded.

TRBJ1-2	.	TRBV2	TRBD1	CASSQDRGRGYTF	TGTGCCAGCAGCCAAGACAGGGGGCGAGGCTACACCTTC
TRBJ1-2	.	TRBV7-2	TRBD1	CASSLSPRYRGYGYTF	TGTGCCAGCAGCCTCTCACCACGCTACAGGGGCTATGGCTACACCTTC
TRBJ1-2	.	TRBV10-3	.	CAISEGSNYGYTF	TGTGCCATCAGTGAGGGGAGTAACTATGGCTACACCTTC
TRBJ2-7	.	TRBV15	.	CATSREESYEQYF	TGTGCCACCAGCAGGGAGGAATCCTACGAGCAGTACTTC
TRBJ2-7	.	TRBV5-1	.	CASSPGAGRPPYEQYF	TGCGCCAGCAGCCCTGGGGCAGGGCGTCCACCCTACGAGCAGTACTTC
TRBJ1-1	.	TRBV4-2	TRBD1	CASSLGQGMNTEAFF	TGTGCCAGCAGCCTCGGACAGGGGATGAACACTGAAGCTTTCTTT
TRBJ1-6	.	TRBV2	.	CASSEIGQGNSPLHF	TGTGCCAGCAGTGAAATTGGTCAGGGCAATTCACCCCTCCACTTT
TRBJ1-1	.	TRBV19	TRBD1	CASSKTGMNTEAFF	TGTGCCAGTAGTAAGACAGGGATGAACACTGAAGCTTTCTTT
TRBJ1-6	.	TRBV7-9	TRBD1	CASSADRARRDSPLHF	TGTGCCAGCAGCGCCGACAGGGCGCGGCGTGATTCACCCCTCCACTTT
TRBJ1-2	once	TRBV28	.	CATGGYGYTF	TGTGCGACAGGAGGCTATGGCTACACCTTC
TRBJ1-6	.	TRBV5-5	TRBD1	CASSYPGTGNNSPLHF	TGTGCCAGCAGCTACCCCGGGACAGGGAATAATTCACCCCTCCACTTT
TRBJ2-5	.	TRBV7-6	.	CASSLDRVEQETQYF	TGTGCCAGCAGCTTAGACCGGGTCGAGCAAGAGACCCAGTACTTC
TRBJ1-2	.	TRBV3-1/TRBV3-2	.	CASSQEARTHGYTF	TGTGCCAGCAGCCAAGAGGCAAGAACCCATGGCTACACCTTC
TRBJ1-6	.	TRBV18	.	CASSPGRFPARGSPLHF	TGTGCCAGCTCACCAGGACGATTTCCTGCGCGGGGTTCACCCCTCCACTTT
TRBJ1-2	.	TRBV2	TRBD1	CASVNRLGQNYGYTF	TGTGCCAGCGTAAACAGATTGGGACAGAACTATGGCTACACCTTC
TRBJ1-2	.	TRBV5-1	.	CASSRDTNYGYTF	TGCGCCAGCAGTCGGGACACAAACTATGGCTACACCTTC
TRBJ2-7	.	TRBV5-1	.	CASSLAADEQYF	TGCGCCAGCAGCTTGGCCGCGGACGAGCAGTACTTC
TRBJ1-1	.	TRBV6-2/TRBV6-3	.	CASSYSYGGHTEAFF	TGTGCCAGCAGTTACTCGTACGGGGGGCACACTGAAGCTTTCTTT
TRBJ2-5	.	TRBV7-9	TRBD1	CASSRDRGPGETQYF	TGTGCCAGCAGTAGGGACAGGGGGCCGGGAGAGACCCAGTACTTC
TRBJ1-1	.	TRBV29-1	TRBD1	CSVWDSLNTEAFF	TGCAGCGTTTGGGACAGCCTGAACACTGAAGCTTTCTTT
TRBJ1-6	.	TRBV11-2	.	CASVTDYRSYNSPLHF	TGTGCCAGCGTGACTGATTATCGCTCCTATAATTCACCCCTCCACTTT
TRBJ2-5	.	TRBV11-2	TRBD2	CASSSTSGGETQYF	TGTGCCAGCAGCTCCACTAGCGGCGGTGAGACCCAGTACTTC
TRBJ2-1	.	TRBV7-9	TRBD1	CASSSYRGPGGKDNEQFF	TGTGCCAGCAGCTCCTACAGGGGGCCGGGGGGTAAGGACAATGAGCAGTTCTTC
TRBJ2-7	.	TRBV6-5	.	CASSRDTGSGEQYF	TGTGCCTCCTCTCGGGACACAGGTTCCGGCGAGCAGTACTTC
TRBJ2-7	.	TRBV12-1	.	CASSFVQGFNEQYF	TGTGCCAGCAGCTTTGTACAGGGTTTTAACGAGCAGTACTTC
TRBJ2-3	.	TRBV5-1	TRBD2	CASSLRLAADTQYF	TGCGCCAGCAGCTTAAGACTAGCTGCGGATACGCAGTATTTT
TRBJ2-5	once	TRBV2	TRBD2	CASSLTSGGYGETQYF	TGTGCCAGCAGCCTAACTAGCGGGGGGTACGGAGAGACCCAGTACTTC
TRBJ1-5	few	TRBV6-5	TRBD1	CASRTDRGDNQPQHF	TGTGCCAGCAGGACCGACAGGGGTGACAATCAGCCCCAGCATTTT
TRBJ2-3	.	TRBV24-1	.	CATTSRATDTQYF	TGTGCCACCACAAGCAGGGCAACAGATACGCAGTATTTT
TRBJ2-5	.	TRBV29-1	TRBD2	CSVSRASGGQETQYF	TGCAGCGTTAGTAGGGCTAGCGGGGGCCAAGAGACCCAGTACTTC
TRBJ1-2	few	TRBV2	TRBD1	CASSRTGDGYTF	TGTGCCAGCAGTCGGACAGGGGATGGCTACACCTTC
TRBJ1-2	.	TRBV7-8	.	CASAPGGTYGYTF	TGTGCCAGCGCCCCGGGGGGGACCTATGGCTACACCTTC
TRBJ2-2	.	TRBV5-5	TRBD1	CASSLAPGQVNTGELFF	TGTGCCAGCAGCTTGGCCCCGGGACAGGTTAACACCGGGGAGCTGTTTTTT
TRBJ2-2	.	TRBV2	TRBD1	CATRQGYTGELFF	TGTGCCACCCGACAGGGGTACACCGGGGAGCTGTTTTTT
TRBJ2-3	.	TRBV19	TRBD2	CASSPWAEAGSTDTQYF	TGTGCCAGTAGTCCCTGGGCGGAAGCGGGGAGCACAGATACGCAGTATTTT
TRBJ2-2	few	TRBV20-1	.	CSASGRNTGELFF	TGCAGTGCTAGTGGCAGGAACACCGGGGAGCTGTTTTTT
TRBJ2-4	.	TRBV10-2	TRBD2	CASSSGLAGDKNIQYF	TGCGCCAGCAGTTCCGGACTAGCGGGGGACAAAAACATTCAGTACTTC
TRBJ1-1	.	TRBV7-2	.	CASSPGGGGRNTEAFF	TGTGCCAGCAGCCCCGGGGGGGGTGGGAGGAACACTGAAGCTTTCTTT
TRBJ2-2	once	TRBV12-3/TRBV12-4	.	CASMSRVAGELFF	TGTGCCAGCATGTCCAGGGTCGCCGGGGAGCTGTTTTTT
TRBJ1-2	.	TRBV14	.	CASSQVTGIGGYTF	TGTGCCAGCAGCCAGGTGACAGGAATAGGTGGCTACACCTTC
TRBJ2-7	.	TRBV19	.	CASTPGGRAYYEQYF	TGTGCCAGTACCCCTGGGGGCAGGGCCTACTACGAGCAGTACTTC
TRBJ2-3	.	TRBV11-2	.	CASSLDQLVDTQYF	TGTGCCAGCAGCTTAGATCAGTTGGTGGATACGCAGTATTTT
TRBJ1-5	.	TRBV3-1/TRBV3-2	TRBD1	CASSHGGQGYQPQHF	TGTGCCAGCAGCCACGGGGGACAGGGTTATCAGCCCCAGCATTTT
TRBJ1-6	.	TRBV7-9	TRBD1	CASTETGWDSPLHF	TGTGCCAGCACCGAGACAGGGTGGGATTCACCCCTCCACTTT
TRBJ1-1	.	TRBV29-1	.	CSVAPIDRNTEAFF	TGCAGCGTTGCCCCCATCGACAGGAACACTGAAGCTTTCTTT
TRBJ2-3	.	TRBV3-1/TRBV3-2	.	CASSQVTGMVADSTDTQYF	TGTGCCAGCAGCCAAGTCACTGGAATGGTAGCGGATAGCACAGATACGCAGTATTTT
TRBJ2-1	.	TRBV19	.	CASSPLQYNEQFF	TGTGCCAGTAGTCCCCTCCAGTACAATGAGCAGTTCTTC
TRBJ1-5	few	TRBV7-9	TRBD1	CASSKGQGAFQPQHF	TGTGCCAGCAGTAAGGGACAGGGGGCGTTTCAGCCCCAGCATTTT
TRBJ2-3	.	TRBV9	TRBD2	CASSPRGGSGGDGDTQYF	TGTGCCAGCAGCCCCCGTGGAGGTAGCGGGGGGGATGGAGATACGCAGTATTTT
TRBJ1-1	.	TRBV11-2	TRBD1	CASTEGAGAFF	TGTGCCAGCACCGAGGGGGCTGGAGCTTTCTTT